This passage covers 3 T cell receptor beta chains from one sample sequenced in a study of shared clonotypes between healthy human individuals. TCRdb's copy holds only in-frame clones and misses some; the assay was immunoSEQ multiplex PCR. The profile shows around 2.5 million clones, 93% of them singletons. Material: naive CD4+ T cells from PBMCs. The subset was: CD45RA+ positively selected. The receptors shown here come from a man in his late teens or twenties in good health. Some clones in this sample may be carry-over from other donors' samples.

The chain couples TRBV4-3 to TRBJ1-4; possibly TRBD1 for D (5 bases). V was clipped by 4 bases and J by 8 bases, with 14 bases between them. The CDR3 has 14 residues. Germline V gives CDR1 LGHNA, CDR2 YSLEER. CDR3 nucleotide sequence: TGCGCCAGCAGCCGGACACCCCACAACGAAAAACTGTTTTTT. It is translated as CASSRTPHNEKLFF.

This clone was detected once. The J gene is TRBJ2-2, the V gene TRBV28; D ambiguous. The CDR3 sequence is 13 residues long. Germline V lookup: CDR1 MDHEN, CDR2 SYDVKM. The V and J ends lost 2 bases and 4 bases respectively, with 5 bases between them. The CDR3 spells CASSLHFTGELFF. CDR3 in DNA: TGTGCCAGCAGTTTACATTTCACCGGGGAGCTGTTTTTT.

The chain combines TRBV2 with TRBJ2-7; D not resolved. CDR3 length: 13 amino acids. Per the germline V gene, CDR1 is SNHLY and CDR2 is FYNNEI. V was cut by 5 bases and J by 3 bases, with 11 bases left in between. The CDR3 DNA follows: TGTGCCAGCAGTTCCCAGAACAACTACGAGCAGTACTTC. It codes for CASSSQNNYEQYF.